This TCR beta chain emerged from a study of STAT5B mutations in CD4+ large granular lymphocyte leukemia (dated 2022 in TCRdb). Study-wide context: Among the healthy controls, the CDR3 'QG' motif was associated with a particular HLA allele. The study compared the TCRbeta repertoires of patients with CD4+ T-cell large granular lymphocyte leukemia against those of healthy blood donors. The purity of purified fractions was confirmed by flow cytometry on FACSCanto II or FACSVerse to exceed 95% among lymphocytes.

The study at large found these results: Main leukemic clonotypes were private to each patient, although around 24% of the main leukemic clonotypes were found at low frequency in the non-leukemic repertoires of other patients. Greater clonality appeared to be present in CD4-sorted patient repertoires than in healthy CD4+ repertoires, and the difference was retained after the putative leukemic clones were removed. Enrichment of TRBV06-family usage was observed among the top patient clones (8/27) relative to healthy controls (2/35). Data were not HLA-matched; higher clonality in CD4+ versus CD8+ T-LGLL could reflect the relatively small sample size.

The immunoSEQ assay at survey resolution was applied to genomic DNA for sequencing of TCRbeta rearrangements. Turning to the authors' computational methods: A lowest detectable productive clonotype frequency of 2.59 x 10-5 was observed in the TCR sequencing data. Analyses included only productive TCRbeta rearrangements, meaning complete and in-frame sequences. Sample clonality was computed as Simpson clonality in the immunoSEQ Analyzer version 3.0. Based on frequency, clones were grouped as very rare, small, medium, large (1-20%) or hyperexpanded (>20%). Generation probabilities were estimated with OLGA 1.2.3, V-gene circos plots were made with VDJtools, specificities were looked up in VDJdb, and CDR3 motifs were identified with GLIPH. TCRdb re-hosts the immuneACCESS table, in-frame sequences only. Its copies lack some clones; in the studies checked, an unresolved V gene accounts for under half of them, and the cause for the rest is not known. V and J calls and clone size are copied from that table; D and trimming were computed from the DNA. The sample table contains fewer than 45,000 clones; only one count was recorded for about 86% of them. The ten largest account for 2.6% of the sample.

Looking up the germline V gene yields CDR1 KGHSH and CDR2 LQKENI. Its CDR3 holds 14 amino acids, cysteine through phenylalanine. The read is trimmed to its CDR3 DNA, 42 bases read in frame from base 1. At the junction V is shortened by 6 bases and J by 3 bases; bases outside the gene matches: 7. On this clone: This clone's antigen is unknown. The record has no base qualities; no much larger clone is one base away.

The healthy controls were 37 blood donors, and the buffy coats of these donors were supplied by the Finnish Red Cross blood service. All TCR-sequenced material derived from peripheral blood: patient blood samples and healthy donor buffy coats. Ficoll-Hypaque gradient centrifugation was used to isolate peripheral blood mononuclear cells. CD4+ cells were purified magnetically from the buffy coats of healthy controls. The Gentra Puregene Cell and Tissue kit was used for genomic DNA extraction, and quantification was performed on a Qubit 2.0 fluorometer. Sequenced: CD4+ T cells from blood buffy coats. This clonotype was sampled from a human donor in good health. The V gene is TRBV18 and the J gene is TRBJ1-2; 7 of the junction bases match TRBD1. The DNA sequence follows: TGTGCCAGCTCGTACTCCGGGACAGACTATGGCTACACCTTC. Protein translation: CASSYSGTDYGYTF.